These 12 T cell receptor beta chains originate from one sample sequenced in a study of blood T cell repertoires in COVID-19. The protocol was immunoSEQ multiplex PCR, while the TCRdb copy is restricted to in-frame clones and leaves out a portion. The table includes about 440,000 clones, roughly 87% detected once. Sequenced sample: PBMCs or T cells enriched from blood (not recorded which). Receptors were obtained from a man between 18 and 29 years old who had recovered from COVID-19.

This chain connects TRBV5-4 to TRBJ1-6, with 8 nucleotides matching TRBD1. The junction had 9 bases not matched to a gene; V was cut back by 1 base and J by 9 bases. CDR1 and CDR2 from the germline V gene are SGHNT and YYREEE (reference sequence). This CDR3 is built from 16 residues. CDR3 coding DNA: TGTGCCAGCAGCTTGAATAGGCAGGGGGCGGGTTCACCCCTCCACTTT. Residues: CASSLNRQGAGSPLHF. The full variable domain, rest sourced from reference TRBV5-4 and TRBJ1-6, is ETGVTQSPTHLIKTRGQQVTLRCSSQSGHNTVSWYQQALGQGPQFIFQYYREEENGRGNFPPRFSGLQFPNYSSELNVNALELDDSALYLCASSLNRQGAGSPLHFGNGTRLTVT.

The count of this clone is one. The chain links TRBV23-1 to TRBJ1-5; 9 positions agree with TRBD1. TRBV23-1 counts as an open reading frame of uncertain function. There are 15 residues in the CDR3. J was trimmed by 4 bases and V by 2 bases; bases with no gene match: 3. In DNA, the CDR3 is TGCGCCAGCAGTCAAGGGACAGGGATAAATCAGCCCCAGCATTTT. Amino acid sequence: CASSQGTGINQPQHF.

The rearrangement links TRBV5-5 to TRBJ1-3; D not resolved. The CDR3 covers 15 residues. The ends were cut back, 0 bases at V and 3 bases at J, with 10 bases in the middle. The germline V gene encodes CDR1 SGHKS and CDR2 YYEKEE (reference sequence). CDR3 in amino acids: CASSLVGRNGNTIYF. In nucleotides, the CDR3 is TGTGCCAGCAGCTTGGTGGGCAGAAATGGAAACACCATATATTTT. Variable domain in full (rest from reference TRBV5-5 and TRBJ1-3): DAGVTQSPTHLIKTRGQQVTLRCSPISGHKSVSWYQQVLGQGPQFIFQYYEKEERGRGNFPDRFSARQFPNYSSELNVNALLLGDSALYLCASSLVGRNGNTIYFGEGSWLTVV.

V is TRBV6-5 and J is TRBJ1-1, with D maybe TRBD1 (6 bases). The ends were cut back, 2 bases at V and 5 bases at J, with 9 bases in the middle. Germline loops: CDR1 MNHEY, CDR2 SVGAGI. The CDR3 contains 13 residues. The CDR3 nucleotides read TGTGCCAGCAGTTACCAAACAGGGACTGAAGCTTTCTTT. This encodes CASSYQTGTEAFF.

The chain has TRBV9 and TRBJ1-6; weak D call: TRBD1 (5 bases). This CDR3 spans 14 amino acids. V dropped 0 bases and J dropped 9 bases, with 10 bases sitting between them. Germline CDR1 is SGDLS and CDR2 is YYNGEE. The CDR3 nucleotides read TGTGCCAGCAGCGTAGAAGGGGTGGGTTCACCCCTCCACTTT. Its translation is CASSVEGVGSPLHF.

V and J are TRBV3-1 (or the pseudogene TRBV3-2) and TRBJ1-3; D is uncertain. With 4 bases removed from V and 0 bases from J, the gap between germline ends came to 10 bases. This CDR3 spans 15 amino acids. Germline V lookup: CDR1 LGHDT, CDR2 YNNKEL (reference sequence). In DNA form, the CDR3 reads TGTGCCAGCAGCCGCAGTGTCGACTCTGGAAACACCATATATTTT. Translating it yields CASSRSVDSGNTIYF.

The chain links TRBV5-1 to TRBJ1-1; D is perhaps TRBD1 (5 bases). The germline CDR1 and CDR2 sequences are SGHRS and YFSETQ. This CDR3 region has 13 residues. The V and J ends lost 4 bases and 5 bases respectively, with 12 bases between them. CDR3 coding DNA: TGCGCCAGCAGCCCGTCCGGGGGAACTGAAGCTTTCTTT. Its protein product is CASSPSGGTEAFF. The whole variable domain, filled in from reference TRBV5-1 and TRBJ1-1, reads KAGVTQTPRYLIKTRGQQVTLSCSPISGHRSVSWYQQTPGQGLQFLFEYFSETQRNKGNFPGRFSGRQFSNSRSEMNVSTLELGDSALYLCASSPSGGTEAFFGQGTRLTVV.

The V gene is TRBV20-1, the J gene TRBJ1-1, with a tentative D call TRBD1 (5 bases). Per the germline V gene, CDR1 is DFQATT and CDR2 is SNEGSKA (reference sequence). Trimming removed 3 bases from V and 1 base from J, with 12 bases in between. The CDR3 is 14 residues long. The CDR3 nucleotides read TGCAGTGCTAGTAGATCCGGGGGGAACACTGAAGCTTTCTTT. It encodes CSASRSGGNTEAFF.

The V and J genes are TRBV4-1 and TRBJ1-2; D is ambiguous. The CDR3 loop spans 13 amino acids. Germline V gives CDR1 MGHRA, CDR2 YSYEKL. Trimming left V 6 bases short and J 7 bases short, with 15 bases between. The chain's CDR3 is CASRAGEGLGYTF. CDR3 sequence (DNA): TGCGCCAGCAGAGCAGGAGAGGGTCTTGGCTACACCTTC.

The V gene is TRBV9, the J gene TRBJ1-4; D remains unclear. Trimming shortened V by 4 bases and J by 0 bases, and 13 bases separated the two germline ends. Germline loops: CDR1 SGDLS, CDR2 YYNGEE. The CDR3 has 16 residues. CDR3 sequence reads: CASSLWTGATNEKLFF. For the CDR3, the DNA is TGTGCCAGCAGCCTATGGACGGGAGCAACTAATGAAAAACTGTTTTTT. The complete variable domain, with remaining parts taken from reference TRBV9 and TRBJ1-4, reads DSGVTQTPKHLITATGQRVTLRCSPRSGDLSVYWYQQSLDQGLQFLIQYYNGEERAKGNILERFSAQQFPDLHSELNLSSLELGDSALYFCASSLWTGATNEKLFFGSGTQLSVL.

This chain links TRBV5-1 with TRBJ1-4; D is unclear. Trimming shortened V by 4 bases and J by 2 bases, and 9 bases separated the two germline ends. The CDR3 spans 14 residues. Germline CDR1 is SGHRS and CDR2 is YFSETQ. The CDR3 DNA sequence: TGCGCCAGCAGCCATGCGAGTACTAATGAAAAACTGTTTTTT. Encoded protein: CASSHASTNEKLFF.

The chain couples TRBV20-1 to TRBJ1-3, with D possibly being TRBD1 (5 bases). Trimming removed 3 bases from V and 4 bases from J, with 16 bases in between. The CDR3 extends over 15 amino acids. Germline assignment: CDR1 DFQATT and CDR2 SNEGSKA (reference sequence). This CDR3 reads CSASPGIRSGNTIYF. The DNA for the CDR3 is TGCAGTGCTAGTCCAGGGATCCGATCCGGAAACACCATATATTTT.